The 6 T cell receptor beta chains below come from one sample, sequenced in a study of T cell responses to AZD1222 COVID-19 vaccine. The table came from immunoSEQ multiplex PCR; TCRdb's copy has only in-frame clones and leaves some out. The table has about 120,000 clones, approximately 86% seen once. The starting material was peripheral blood, obtained on day 0 of AZD1222 vaccination. All receptors derive from an adult in good health.

The rearrangement uses TRBV6-7 and TRBJ2-7; possible D gene TRBD2, 5 bases. TRBV6-7 is an open reading frame, and its role is uncertain. The V gene lost 2 bases and the J gene lost 2 bases, with 37 bases spanning the gap. The CDR3 has 23 residues. CDR3 sequence reads: CASSYPKYGLGSIVRLPPYEQYF. CDR3 DNA sequence: TGTGCCAGCAGTTACCCAAAATATGGACTGGGCTCTATAGTTAGATTACCGCCCTACGAGCAGTACTTC.

The gene calls are TRBV2 and TRBJ2-7; the D gene is possibly TRBD2 (6 bases). V shed 6 bases and J shed 6 bases, with 21 bases lying between them. From germline, CDR1 is SNHLY and CDR2 FYNNEI. The CDR3 contains 15 residues. The CDR3: CASRGLTGARGEQYF. In nucleotides, the CDR3 is TGTGCCAGCAGGGGGTTAACGGGAGCTCGGGGCGAGCAGTACTTC. The variable domain in full, completed from reference TRBV2 and TRBJ2-7, reads EPEVTQTPSHQVTQMGQEVILRCVPISNHLYFYWYRQILGQKVEFLVSFYNNEISEKSEIFDDQFSVERPDGSNFTLKIRSTKLEDSAMYFCASRGLTGARGEQYFGPGTRLTVT.

This clone was seen a single time. This sequence joins TRBV30 and TRBJ1-2, with TRBD1 matching over 7 bases. Germline lookup yields CDR1 GTSNPN and CDR2 SVGIG (reference sequence). This CDR3 contains 13 residues. V trimming: 6 bases; J trimming: 1 base; junction bases outside the gene matches: 5. CDR3 region: CACRDSLNYGYTF. The CDR3 nucleotides are TGTGCCTGCCGGGACAGCCTTAACTATGGCTACACCTTC.

The rearrangement links TRBV15 to TRBJ2-7, with 7 bases matching TRBD1. This CDR3 has 15 residues. Germline V gene data show CDR1 as LNHNV and CDR2 as YYDKDF (reference sequence). V lost 0 bases and J lost 4; bases outside the gene matches: 6. Here the CDR3 reads CATSREEQGIYEQYF. The CDR3 coding sequence is TGTGCCACCAGCAGAGAAGAACAGGGGATTTACGAGCAGTACTTC.

The chain has TRBV6-5 and TRBJ2-7; D is undetermined. The V gene's germline CDR1 is MNHEY and CDR2 SVGAGI. There are 13 residues in the CDR3. Deletions cut 5 bases from V and 2 bases from J, with 10 bases between. The CDR3 DNA is TGTGCCAGCAGTCCCGAGCTTACCTACGAGCAGTACTTC. It is translated as CASSPELTYEQYF.

The rearrangement uses TRBV6-5 and TRBJ1-5, with D perhaps matching TRBD1 (5 bases). The germline V and J ends were trimmed by 8 bases and 3 bases, with 14 bases remaining between them. The germline CDR1 and CDR2 sequences are MNHEY and SVGAGI. The CDR3 runs to 14 residues. The CDR3 region is CASRPRDYNQPQHF. The CDR3 DNA reads as TGTGCCAGCCGACCCCGGGACTACAATCAGCCCCAGCATTTT.